The clone carrying this T cell receptor beta chain has a count of ten or more. Its antigen is not identified. Germline V gene sequence: CDR1 MNHNS, CDR2 SASEGT. V gave up 2 bases and J gave up 6 bases; unmatched junction bases: 5. This CDR3 contains 15 residues. MiXCR, applied by TCRdb to the reads, yields one record per CDR3 protein. The sample carries more than 150,000 distinct CDR3 sequences, approximately 20% recorded once. The sample is drawn from a study of T cell repertoires in cytomegalovirus infection. Looking at the study overall: Public TCR beta signatures marked donors with CMV infection and the matching HLA. Study findings and constraints: CMV-specific HLA-C-restricted TCR beta clonotypes dominated the ex vivo response.

Specimen: PBMCs. This sequence originates from a human donor in good health (CMV status not recorded). Some clones in this sample may be carry-over from other donors' samples. J is TRBJ2-3 and V is TRBV6-1, with 10 bases matching TRBD2. Here the CDR3 reads CASSEYSGGRDTQYF. CDR3 in DNA: TGTGCCAGCAGTGAATATAGCGGGGGGAGGGATACGCAGTATTTT.